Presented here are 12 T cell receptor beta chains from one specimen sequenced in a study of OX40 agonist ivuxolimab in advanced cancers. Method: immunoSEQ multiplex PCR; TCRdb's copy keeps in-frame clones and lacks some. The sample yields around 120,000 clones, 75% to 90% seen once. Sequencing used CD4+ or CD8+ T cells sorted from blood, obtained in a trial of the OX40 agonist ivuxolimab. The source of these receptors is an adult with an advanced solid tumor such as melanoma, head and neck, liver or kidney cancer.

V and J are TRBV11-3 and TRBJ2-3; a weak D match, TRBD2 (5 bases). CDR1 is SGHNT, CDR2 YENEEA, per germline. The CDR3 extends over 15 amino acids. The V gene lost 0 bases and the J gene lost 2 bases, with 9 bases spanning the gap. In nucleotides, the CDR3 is TGTGCCAGCAGCTTAGATCACCTAGCCACAGATACGCAGTATTTT. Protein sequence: CASSLDHLATDTQYF.

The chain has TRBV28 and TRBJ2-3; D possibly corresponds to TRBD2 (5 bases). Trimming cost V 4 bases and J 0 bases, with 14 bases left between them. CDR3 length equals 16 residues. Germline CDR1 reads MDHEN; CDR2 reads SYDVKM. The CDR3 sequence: CASSSPRAGSTDTQYF. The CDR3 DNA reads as TGTGCCAGCAGTTCCCCGAGGGCGGGTAGCACAGATACGCAGTATTTT.

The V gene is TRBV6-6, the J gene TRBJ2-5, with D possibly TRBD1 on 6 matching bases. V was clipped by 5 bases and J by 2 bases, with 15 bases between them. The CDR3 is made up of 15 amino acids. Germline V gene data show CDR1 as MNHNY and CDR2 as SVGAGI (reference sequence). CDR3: CASSLKRGSQETQYF. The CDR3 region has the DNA TGTGCCAGCAGTCTCAAAAGGGGGTCACAAGAGACCCAGTACTTC.

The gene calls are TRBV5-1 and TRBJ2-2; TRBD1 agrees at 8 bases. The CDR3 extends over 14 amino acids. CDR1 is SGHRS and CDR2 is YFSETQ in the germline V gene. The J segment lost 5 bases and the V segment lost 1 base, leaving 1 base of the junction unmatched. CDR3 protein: CASSLQGATGELFF. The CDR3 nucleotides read TGCGCCAGCAGCTTGCAGGGGGCGACCGGGGAGCTGTTTTTT.

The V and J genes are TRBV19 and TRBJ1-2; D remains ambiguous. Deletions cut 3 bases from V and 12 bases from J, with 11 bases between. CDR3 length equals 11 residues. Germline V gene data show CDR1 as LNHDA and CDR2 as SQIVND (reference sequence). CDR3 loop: CASSMRGLDTF. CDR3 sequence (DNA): TGTGCCAGTAGTATGCGCGGTCTGGACACCTTC. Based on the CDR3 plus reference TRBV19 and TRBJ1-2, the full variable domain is DGGITQSPKYLFRKEGQNVTLSCEQNLNHDAMYWYRQDPGQGLRLIYYSQIVNDFQKGDIAEGYSVSREKKESFPLTVTSAQKNPTAFYLCASSMRGLDTFGSGTRLTVV.

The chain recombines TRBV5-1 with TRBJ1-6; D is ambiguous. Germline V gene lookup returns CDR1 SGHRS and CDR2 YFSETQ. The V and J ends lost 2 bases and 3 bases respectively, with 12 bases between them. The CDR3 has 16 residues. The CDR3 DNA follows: TGCGCCAGCAGCTTTGACATCTCCTTCTATAATTCACCCCTCCACTTT. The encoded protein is CASSFDISFYNSPLHF.

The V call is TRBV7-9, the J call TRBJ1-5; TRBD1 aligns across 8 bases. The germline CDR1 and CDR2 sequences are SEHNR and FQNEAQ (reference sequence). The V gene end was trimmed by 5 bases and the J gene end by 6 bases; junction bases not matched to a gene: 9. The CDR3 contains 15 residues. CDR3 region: CASSPGQVSGQPQHF. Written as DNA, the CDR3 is TGTGCCAGCAGCCCGGGACAGGTGTCGGGTCAGCCCCAGCATTTT.

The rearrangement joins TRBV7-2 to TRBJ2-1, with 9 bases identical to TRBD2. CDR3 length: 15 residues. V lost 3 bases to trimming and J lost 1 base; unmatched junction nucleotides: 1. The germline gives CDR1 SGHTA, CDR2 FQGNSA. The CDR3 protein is CASSFSGGSYNEQFF. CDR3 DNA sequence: TGTGCCAGCAGCTTCAGCGGGGGGTCCTACAATGAGCAGTTCTTC.

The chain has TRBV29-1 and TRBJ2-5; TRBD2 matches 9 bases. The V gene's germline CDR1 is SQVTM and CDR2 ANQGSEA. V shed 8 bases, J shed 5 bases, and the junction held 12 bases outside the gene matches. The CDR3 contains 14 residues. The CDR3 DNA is TGCAGCCTAGGGGCTAGCGGGGCCAGCGAGACCCAGTACTTC. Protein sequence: CSLGASGASETQYF. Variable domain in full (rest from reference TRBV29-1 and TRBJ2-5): SAVISQKPSRDICQRGTSLTIQCQVDSQVTMMFWYRQQPGQSLTLIATANQGSEATYESGFVIDKFPISRPNLTFSTLTVSNMSPEDSSIYLCSLGASGASETQYFGPGTRLLVL.

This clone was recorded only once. The CDR3 loop is CAVDRGRGGSGANVLTF. The CDR3, as DNA: TGTGCCGTCGATAGAGGCAGGGGGGGCTCTGGGGCCAACGTCCTGACTTTC. The V call is TRBV7-8, the J call TRBJ2-6; D may match TRBD1 or TRBD2 (7 bases each). V was trimmed by 11 bases and J by 0 bases, leaving 20 bases between them. The CDR3 spans 17 residues. CDR1 is SGHVS, CDR2 FQNEAQ, per germline.

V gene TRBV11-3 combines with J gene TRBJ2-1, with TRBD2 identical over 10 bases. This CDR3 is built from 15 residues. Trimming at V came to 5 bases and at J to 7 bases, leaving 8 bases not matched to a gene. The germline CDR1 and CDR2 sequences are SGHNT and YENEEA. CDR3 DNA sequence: TGTGCCAGCAGCAGATCTAGCGGGGGTTCAAATGAGCAGTTCTTC. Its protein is CASSRSSGGSNEQFF.

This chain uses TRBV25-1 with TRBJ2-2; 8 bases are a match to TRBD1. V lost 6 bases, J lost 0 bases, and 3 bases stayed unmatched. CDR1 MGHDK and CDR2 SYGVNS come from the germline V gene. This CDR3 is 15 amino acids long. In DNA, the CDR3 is TGTGCCAGCAGCAACAGGGGGTCGAACACCGGGGAGCTGTTTTTT. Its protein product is CASSNRGSNTGELFF.